This T cell receptor (beta chain) was retrieved from a study of blood T cell repertoires in COVID-19. Overall study context: Acute-phase and convalescent COVID-19 samples originated in the United States, Italy and Spain. From T cells, B-cell-depleted T cells, or PBMCs came the material, which was cDNA or gDNA.

Recovery meant two consecutive negative NP/OP PCR tests, professional clearance, or resolved symptoms. The germline CDR1 and CDR2 sequences are SGHVS and FNYEAQ. The CDR3 consists of 13 residues. Trimming stripped 2 bases from V and 1 base from J, with 5 bases between. In the authors' workflow: Amplifying reference gene primers gave estimates of nucleated cell counts. Profiling relied on immunoSEQ multiplex PCR, and the TCRdb table lists in-frame clones only, not all of them. The V and J calls and the clone size are those of that table, but D and trimming were determined from the DNA. The sample includes 250,000 to 300,000 clones, over 75% of them seen just once.

The chain joins TRBV7-6 to TRBJ1-1; unclear D gene. The sequence was obtained from a woman in her twenties or thirties who had recovered from COVID-19. Sequencing input: PBMCs or T cells enriched from blood (not recorded which). The CDR3 region is CASSLYGNTEAFF. CDR3 DNA: TGTGCCAGCAGCTTATACGGGAACACTGAAGCTTTCTTT.